Listed below are T cell receptor beta chains from one sample, sequenced in a study of T cells in Graves' hyperthyroidism and ophthalmopathy. MiXCR, applied by TCRdb to the multiplex PCR reads, yields one record per CDR3 protein. The data contain 450,000 to 650,000 distinct CDR3 sequences, 13% to 15% of them singletons. The sequenced sample consisted of blood. The receptor set was obtained from a young woman with Graves' ophthalmopathy. CDR3s include the opening cysteine and the closing phenylalanine or tryptophan. The D gene is left open where the match is weak. Clone size is not always given. Where it is, it says once, few, many or a class for expanded clones.

size: NA; D: NA; V: TRBV9; J: TRBJ1-2; CDR3: CASSVGPRVWGYTF; DNA: TGTGCCAGCAGCGTAGGTCCGCGGGTTTGGGGCTACACCTTC
size: many; D: TRBD1; V: TRBV2; J: TRBJ2-7; CDR3: CASSETGAYEQYF; DNA: TGTGCCAGCAGCGAAACAGGGGCCTACGAGCAGTACTTC
size: NA; D: NA; V: TRBV29-1; J: TRBJ1-4; CDR3: CSATGNGNEKLFF; DNA: TGCAGCGCCACGGGAAACGGAAATGAAAAACTGTTTTTT
size: once; D: TRBD2; V: TRBV6-1; J: TRBJ2-7; CDR3: CASSTGLALAYEQYF; DNA: TGTGCCAGCAGTACGGGACTAGCGTTAGCCTACGAGCAGTACTTC
size: many; D: NA; V: TRBV29-1; J: TRBJ2-2; CDR3: CSVGPRDGNTGELFF; DNA: TGCAGCGTTGGCCCTAGGGACGGTAACACCGGGGAGCTGTTTTTT
size: few; D: NA; V: TRBV6-1; J: TRBJ1-5; CDR3: CASSFRPREGPQHF; DNA: TGTGCCAGCAGTTTCCGTCCTCGTGAAGGGCCCCAGCATTTT
size: many; D: NA; V: TRBV7-9; J: TRBJ2-3; CDR3: CASSLARLMSTDTQYF; DNA: TGTGCCAGCAGCTTAGCGAGACTAATGAGCACAGATACGCAGTATTTT
size: few; D: TRBD1; V: TRBV14; J: TRBJ2-1; CDR3: CASSPVFGTGGNNEQFF; DNA: TGTGCCAGCAGCCCTGTGTTCGGGACAGGGGGTAATAATGAGCAGTTCTTC
size: NA; D: TRBD2; V: TRBV6-1; J: TRBJ2-7; CDR3: CASSPPLAGGRAAIEQYF; DNA: TGTGCCAGCAGCCCTCCCCTGGCTGGCGGGAGGGCGGCCATTGAGCAGTACTTC
size: many; D: NA; V: TRBV4-1; J: TRBJ1-5; CDR3: CASSQDDQPQHF; DNA: TGCGCCAGCAGCCAAGATGATCAGCCCCAGCATTTT
size: few; D: NA; V: TRBV2; J: TRBJ2-2; CDR3: CASSDTQAPYGELFF; DNA: TGTGCCAGCAGTGACACACAGGCCCCGTACGGGGAGCTGTTTTTT
size: few; D: TRBD2; V: TRBV5-6; J: TRBJ2-7; CDR3: CASSFIRTSGGRYEQYF; DNA: TGTGCCAGCAGCTTTATCAGGACTAGCGGGGGTCGGTACGAGCAGTACTTC
size: few; D: NA; V: TRBV6-1; J: TRBJ1-5; CDR3: CASRPPGRQPQHF; DNA: TGTGCCAGCAGACCCCCGGGCCGGCAGCCCCAGCATTTT
size: many; D: NA; V: TRBV10-3; J: TRBJ1-1; CDR3: CAISEPLKVGTEAFF; DNA: TGTGCCATCAGTGAGCCCCTCAAGGTGGGCACTGAAGCTTTCTTT
size: many; D: NA; V: TRBV12-3/TRBV12-4; J: TRBJ2-1; CDR3: CASSLLLAYNEQFF; DNA: TGTGCCAGCAGTTTGCTGTTAGCATACAATGAGCAGTTCTTC
size: few; D: NA; V: TRBV12-3/TRBV12-4; J: TRBJ2-7; CDR3: CASSFTLYEQYF; DNA: TGTGCCAGCAGTTTTACACTTTACGAGCAGTACTTC
size: many; D: NA; V: TRBV12-3/TRBV12-4; J: TRBJ2-2; CDR3: CASSFGWNTGELFF; DNA: TGTGCCAGCAGTTTTGGTTGGAACACCGGGGAGCTGTTTTTT
size: many; D: TRBD1; V: TRBV12-3/TRBV12-4; J: TRBJ2-7; CDR3: CASSPGTGKNEQYF; DNA: TGTGCCAGCAGTCCAGGGACAGGGAAAAACGAGCAGTACTTC
size: many; D: TRBD1; V: TRBV20-1; J: TRBJ2-3; CDR3: CSARCRGYLGDTQYF; DNA: TGCAGTGCTAGGTGCAGGGGGTACCTTGGCGATACGCAGTATTTT
size: few; D: NA; V: TRBV7-6; J: TRBJ2-7; CDR3: CASSSPGTRPYEQYF; DNA: TGTGCCAGCAGCTCCCCTGGGACCAGGCCCTACGAGCAGTACTTC
size: NA; D: NA; V: TRBV12-3/TRBV12-4; J: TRBJ2-3; CDR3: CASSLSGVGHADTQYF; DNA: TGTGCCAGCAGTTTATCGGGAGTAGGACATGCAGATACGCAGTATTTT
size: NA; D: NA; V: TRBV12-3/TRBV12-4; J: TRBJ1-1; CDR3: CASFRAFGRKRNTEAFF; DNA: TGTGCCAGCTTTCGGGCCTTCGGACGAAAAAGGAACACTGAAGCTTTCTTT
size: NA; D: TRBD2; V: TRBV12-3/TRBV12-4; J: TRBJ2-7; CDR3: CASSLSGGLAGQEQYF; DNA: TGTGCCAGCAGTTTATCCGGGGGACTAGCGGGACAGGAGCAGTACTTC
size: few; D: NA; V: TRBV6-2/TRBV6-3; J: TRBJ2-7; CDR3: CASWIGSTYEQYF; DNA: TGTGCCAGCTGGATAGGATCGACCTACGAGCAGTACTTC
size: NA; D: TRBD2; V: TRBV2; J: TRBJ2-5; CDR3: CASSLWTSGTETQYF; DNA: TGTGCCAGCAGTCTCTGGACTAGCGGGACAGAGACCCAGTACTTC
size: many; D: TRBD2; V: TRBV29-1; J: TRBJ2-3; CDR3: CSVPNLAGGGTDTQYF; DNA: TGCAGCGTGCCCAACCTAGCGGGAGGGGGCACAGATACGCAGTATTTT
size: NA; D: NA; V: TRBV20-1; J: TRBJ2-6; CDR3: CSARVPSGANVLTF; DNA: TGCAGTGCTAGAGTTCCTTCTGGGGCCAACGTCCTGACTTTC
size: many; D: TRBD1; V: TRBV11-3; J: TRBJ1-4; CDR3: CASSLLAGGLKEKLFF; DNA: TGTGCCAGCAGCTTATTGGCAGGGGGATTAAAAGAAAAACTGTTTTTT
size: many; D: NA; V: TRBV12-3/TRBV12-4; J: TRBJ2-7; CDR3: CASSLRGVFYEQYF; DNA: TGTGCCAGCAGTTTGAGGGGGGTCTTCTACGAGCAGTACTTC
size: NA; D: TRBD1; V: TRBV24-1; J: TRBJ2-1; CDR3: CATSDALVDRAYNEQFF; DNA: TGTGCCACCAGTGATGCCCTGGTGGACAGGGCCTACAATGAGCAGTTCTTC
size: many; D: NA; V: TRBV6-2/TRBV6-3; J: TRBJ2-7; CDR3: CASSYRSEQYF; DNA: TGTGCCAGCAGTTACAGGTCCGAGCAGTACTTC
size: many; D: TRBD2; V: TRBV24-1; J: TRBJ2-1; CDR3: CATSDSVAGGYNEQFF; DNA: TGTGCCACCAGTGATTCAGTAGCGGGAGGGTACAATGAGCAGTTCTTC